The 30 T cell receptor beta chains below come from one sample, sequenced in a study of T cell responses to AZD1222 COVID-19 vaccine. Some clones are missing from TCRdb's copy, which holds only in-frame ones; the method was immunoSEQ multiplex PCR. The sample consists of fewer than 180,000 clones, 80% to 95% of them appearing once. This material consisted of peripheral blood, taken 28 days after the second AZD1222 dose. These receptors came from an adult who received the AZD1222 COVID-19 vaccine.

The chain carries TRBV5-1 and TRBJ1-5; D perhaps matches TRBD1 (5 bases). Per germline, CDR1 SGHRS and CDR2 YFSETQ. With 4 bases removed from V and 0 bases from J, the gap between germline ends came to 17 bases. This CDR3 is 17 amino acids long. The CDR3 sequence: CASSPGPGRYSNQPQHF. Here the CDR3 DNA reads TGCGCCAGCAGCCCGGGACCCGGCAGATATAGCAATCAGCCCCAGCATTTT.

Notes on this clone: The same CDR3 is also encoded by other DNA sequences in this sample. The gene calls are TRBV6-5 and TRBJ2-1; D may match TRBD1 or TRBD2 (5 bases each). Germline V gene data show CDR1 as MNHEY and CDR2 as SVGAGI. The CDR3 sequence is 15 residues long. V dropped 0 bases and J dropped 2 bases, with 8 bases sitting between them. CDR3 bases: TGTGCCAGCAGTTACTCCCAGGGAGCCTACAATGAGCAGTTCTTC. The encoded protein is CASSYSQGAYNEQFF.

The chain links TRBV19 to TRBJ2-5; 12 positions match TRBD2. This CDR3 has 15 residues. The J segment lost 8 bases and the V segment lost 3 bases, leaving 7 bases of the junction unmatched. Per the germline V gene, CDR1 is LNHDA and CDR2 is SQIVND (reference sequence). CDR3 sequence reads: CASSMPTSGSFTQYF. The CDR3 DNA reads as TGTGCCAGTAGTATGCCGACTAGCGGGAGTTTTACCCAGTACTTC.

CDR3 sequence: CASSLVPGQTYGPQHF. In nucleotides, the CDR3 is TGTGCCAGCAGCTTAGTCCCGGGACAGACCTATGGGCCCCAGCATTTT. The V gene is TRBV7-2, the J gene TRBJ1-5, with 7 bases that match TRBD1. The J segment lost 9 bases and the V segment lost 1 base, leaving 12 bases of the junction unmatched. This CDR3 is built from 16 residues. CDR1 is SGHTA, CDR2 FQGNSA, per germline.

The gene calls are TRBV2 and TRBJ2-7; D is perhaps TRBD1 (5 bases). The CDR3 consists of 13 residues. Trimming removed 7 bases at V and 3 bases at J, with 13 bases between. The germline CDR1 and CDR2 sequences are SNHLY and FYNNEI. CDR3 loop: CASNPGLDYEQYF. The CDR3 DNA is TGTGCCAGCAACCCAGGGCTCGACTACGAGCAGTACTTC.

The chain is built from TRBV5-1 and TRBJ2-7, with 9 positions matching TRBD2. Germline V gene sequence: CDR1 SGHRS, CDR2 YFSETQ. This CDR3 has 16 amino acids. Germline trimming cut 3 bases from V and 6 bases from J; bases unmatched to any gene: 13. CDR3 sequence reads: CASSYSSGAGGGEQYF. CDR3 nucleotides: TGCGCCAGCAGCTACTCTTCTGGAGCGGGGGGCGGCGAGCAGTACTTC.

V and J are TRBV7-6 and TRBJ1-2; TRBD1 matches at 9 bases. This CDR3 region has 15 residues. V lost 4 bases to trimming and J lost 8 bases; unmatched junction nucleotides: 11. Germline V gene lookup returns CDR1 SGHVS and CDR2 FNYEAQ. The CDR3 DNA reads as TGTGCCAGCAGCTCAGCCGGGGACAGGGTTCACGGCTACACCTTC. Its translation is CASSSAGDRVHGYTF.

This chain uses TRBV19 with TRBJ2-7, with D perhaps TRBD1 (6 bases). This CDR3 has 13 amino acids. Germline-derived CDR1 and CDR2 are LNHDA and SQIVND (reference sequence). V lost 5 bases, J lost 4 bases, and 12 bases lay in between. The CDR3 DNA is TGTGCCAGTAGTCCCTTTAGGGGGTACGAGCAGTACTTC. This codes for CASSPFRGYEQYF.

CDR3 in DNA: TGTGCCATCAGACTAGCGGGAGCCCAAGGTGAGCAGTTCTTC. Amino acid sequence: CAIRLAGAQGEQFF. The chain is built from TRBV10-3 and TRBJ2-1, with 11 bases lining up with TRBD2. The germline V gene encodes CDR1 ENHRY and CDR2 SYGVKD. The CDR3 extends over 14 amino acids. J lost 9 bases, V lost 6 bases, and 7 bases had no gene match.

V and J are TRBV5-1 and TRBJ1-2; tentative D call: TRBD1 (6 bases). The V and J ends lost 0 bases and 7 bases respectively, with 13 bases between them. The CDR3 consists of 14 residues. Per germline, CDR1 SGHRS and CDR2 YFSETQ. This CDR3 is CASSLEPGAAGYTF. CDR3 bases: TGCGCCAGCAGCTTGGAGCCGGGGGCGGCTGGCTACACCTTC.

Here the CDR3 reads CASSAPGATEAFF. CDR3 nucleotides: TGTGCCAGCTCAGCCCCAGGGGCCACTGAAGCTTTCTTT. The chain joins TRBV18 to TRBJ1-1; TRBD1 might be the D (6 bases). The V end was cut by 5 bases, the J end by 4 bases, with 11 bases between. Germline V lookup: CDR1 KGHSH, CDR2 LQKENI. This CDR3 spans 13 amino acids. The full variable domain, with the rest looked up from reference TRBV18 and TRBJ1-1, is NAGVMQNPRHLVRRRGQEARLRCSPMKGHSHVYWYRQLPEEGLKFMVYLQKENIIDESGMPKERFSAEFPKEGPSILRIQQVVRGDSAAYFCASSAPGATEAFFGQGTRLTVV.

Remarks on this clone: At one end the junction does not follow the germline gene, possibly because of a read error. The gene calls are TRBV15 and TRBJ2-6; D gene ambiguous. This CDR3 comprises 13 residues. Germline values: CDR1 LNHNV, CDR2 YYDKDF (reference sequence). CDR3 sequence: CATIRSGANVLTF. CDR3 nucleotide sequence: TGTGCCACCATCAGAAGTGGGGCCAACGTCCTGACTTTC.

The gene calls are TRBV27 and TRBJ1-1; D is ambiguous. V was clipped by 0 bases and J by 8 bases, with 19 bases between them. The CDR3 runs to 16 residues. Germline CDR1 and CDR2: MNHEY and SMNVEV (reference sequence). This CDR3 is CASSLSFGPPEREAFF. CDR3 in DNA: TGTGCCAGCAGTTTATCATTCGGACCCCCCGAGAGAGAAGCTTTCTTT.

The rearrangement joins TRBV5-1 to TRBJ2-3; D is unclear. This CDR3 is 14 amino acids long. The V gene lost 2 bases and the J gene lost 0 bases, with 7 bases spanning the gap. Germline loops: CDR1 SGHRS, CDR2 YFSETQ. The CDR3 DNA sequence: TGCGCCAGCAGCTTTGGGGTTAGCACAGATACGCAGTATTTT. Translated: CASSFGVSTDTQYF.

The CDR3 sequence: CASSAQDREWNGYTF. Here the CDR3 DNA reads TGTGCCAGTAGTGCTCAAGACAGAGAGTGGAATGGCTACACCTTC. The V call is TRBV19, the J call TRBJ1-2, with D possibly TRBD1 on 5 matching bases. The V end was cut by 5 bases, the J end by 6 bases, with 19 bases between. The CDR3 length is 15 residues. Germline V gene sequence: CDR1 LNHDA, CDR2 SQIVND (reference sequence). Full variable domain (rest looked up from reference TRBV19 and TRBJ1-2): DGGITQSPKYLFRKEGQNVTLSCEQNLNHDAMYWYRQDPGQGLRLIYYSQIVNDFQKGDIAEGYSVSREKKESFPLTVTSAQKNPTAFYLCASSAQDREWNGYTFGSGTRLTVV.

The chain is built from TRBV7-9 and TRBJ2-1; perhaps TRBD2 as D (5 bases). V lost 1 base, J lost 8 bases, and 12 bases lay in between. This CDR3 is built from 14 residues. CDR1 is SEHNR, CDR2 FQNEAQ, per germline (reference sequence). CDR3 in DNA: TGTGCCAGCAGCTTAGAGGAGGTCAGCCATGAGCAGTTCTTC. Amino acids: CASSLEEVSHEQFF.

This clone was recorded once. CDR3 DNA: TGTGCCAGCAGCTCCGGGACGGCGAATCAGCCCCAGCATTTT. The encoded protein is CASSSGTANQPQHF. The chain employs TRBV5-4 and TRBJ1-5; D is perhaps TRBD1 (5 bases). Trimming pared 3 bases from V and 4 bases from J, leaving 11 bases between. This CDR3 is built from 14 residues. Germline V gene data show CDR1 as SGHNT and CDR2 as YYREEE (reference sequence).

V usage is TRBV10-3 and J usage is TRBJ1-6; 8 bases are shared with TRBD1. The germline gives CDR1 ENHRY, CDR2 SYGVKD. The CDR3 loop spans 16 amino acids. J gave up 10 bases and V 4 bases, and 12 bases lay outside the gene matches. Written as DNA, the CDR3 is TGTGCCATCAGTGGATCTACAGGACAGGGAGAATCACCCCTCCACTTT. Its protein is CAISGSTGQGESPLHF.

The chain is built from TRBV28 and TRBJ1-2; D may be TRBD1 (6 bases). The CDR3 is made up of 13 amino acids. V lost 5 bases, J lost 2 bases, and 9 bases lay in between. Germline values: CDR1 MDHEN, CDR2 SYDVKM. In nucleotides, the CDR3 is TGTGCCAGCAGTCTGACAGGAAACTATGGCTACACCTTC. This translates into CASSLTGNYGYTF.

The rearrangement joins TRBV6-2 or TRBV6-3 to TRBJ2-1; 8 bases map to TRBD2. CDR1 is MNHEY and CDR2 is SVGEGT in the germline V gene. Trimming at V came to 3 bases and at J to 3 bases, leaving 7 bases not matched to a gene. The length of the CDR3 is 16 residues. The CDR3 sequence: CASSYEGGRYYNEQFF. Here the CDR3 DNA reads TGTGCCAGCAGTTATGAGGGCGGGAGGTACTACAATGAGCAGTTCTTC.

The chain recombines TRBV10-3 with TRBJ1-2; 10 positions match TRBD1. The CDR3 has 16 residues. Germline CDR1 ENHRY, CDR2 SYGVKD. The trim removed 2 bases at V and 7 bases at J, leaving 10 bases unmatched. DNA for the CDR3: TGTGCCATCAGTGAGAAGGCCGGGACAGGGGAGCGTGGCTACACCTTC. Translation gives CAISEKAGTGERGYTF.

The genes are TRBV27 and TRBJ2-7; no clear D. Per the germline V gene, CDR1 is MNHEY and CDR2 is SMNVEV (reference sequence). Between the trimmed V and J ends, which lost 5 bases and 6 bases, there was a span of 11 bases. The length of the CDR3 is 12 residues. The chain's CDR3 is CASSPGRFEQYF. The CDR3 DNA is TGTGCCAGCAGTCCCGGACGTTTCGAGCAGTACTTC.

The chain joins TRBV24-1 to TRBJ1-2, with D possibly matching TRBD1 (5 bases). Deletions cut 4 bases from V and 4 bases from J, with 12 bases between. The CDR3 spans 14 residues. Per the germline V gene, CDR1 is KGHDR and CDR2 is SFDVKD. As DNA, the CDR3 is TGTGCCACCAGTGACTCGGACACCTTCTATGGCTACACCTTC. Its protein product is CATSDSDTFYGYTF.

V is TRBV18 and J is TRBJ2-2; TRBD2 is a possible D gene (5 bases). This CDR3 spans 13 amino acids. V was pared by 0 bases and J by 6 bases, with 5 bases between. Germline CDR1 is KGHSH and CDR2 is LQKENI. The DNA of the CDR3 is TGTGCCAGCTCACCACCGGGAGCCGGGGAGCTGTTTTTT. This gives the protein CASSPPGAGELFF.

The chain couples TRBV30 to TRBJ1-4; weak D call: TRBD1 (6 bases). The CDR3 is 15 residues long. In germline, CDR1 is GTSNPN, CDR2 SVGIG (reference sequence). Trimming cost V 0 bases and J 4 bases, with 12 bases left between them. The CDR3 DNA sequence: TGTGCCTGGAGTGTAGGTCAGGGGAATAATGAAAAACTGTTTTTT. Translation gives CAWSVGQGNNEKLFF.

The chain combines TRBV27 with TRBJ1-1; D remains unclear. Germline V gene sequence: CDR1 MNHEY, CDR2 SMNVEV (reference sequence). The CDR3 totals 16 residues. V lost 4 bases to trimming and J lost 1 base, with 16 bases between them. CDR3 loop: CASSSSSKITNTEAFF. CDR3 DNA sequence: TGTGCCAGCAGTTCCTCTAGCAAAATCACGAACACTGAAGCTTTCTTT.

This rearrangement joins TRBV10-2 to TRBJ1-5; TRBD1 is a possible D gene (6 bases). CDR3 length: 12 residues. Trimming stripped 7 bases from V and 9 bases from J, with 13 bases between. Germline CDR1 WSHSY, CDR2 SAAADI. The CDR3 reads CASTPGAGPQHF. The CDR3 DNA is TGCGCCAGCACCCCAGGGGCTGGGCCCCAGCATTTT.

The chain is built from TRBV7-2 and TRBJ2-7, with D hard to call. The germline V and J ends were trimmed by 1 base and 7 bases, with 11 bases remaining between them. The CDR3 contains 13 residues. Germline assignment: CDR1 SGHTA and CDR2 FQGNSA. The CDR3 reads CASSLEGGPEQYF. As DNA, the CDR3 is TGTGCCAGCAGCTTAGAGGGTGGGCCTGAGCAGTACTTC.

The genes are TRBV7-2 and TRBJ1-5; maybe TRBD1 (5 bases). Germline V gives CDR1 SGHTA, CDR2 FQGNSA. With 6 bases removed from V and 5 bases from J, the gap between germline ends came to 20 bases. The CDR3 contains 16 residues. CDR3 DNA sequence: TGTGCCAGCAGTTCCGAGGGTGGGGCCCTATATCAGCCCCAGCATTTT. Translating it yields CASSSEGGALYQPQHF.

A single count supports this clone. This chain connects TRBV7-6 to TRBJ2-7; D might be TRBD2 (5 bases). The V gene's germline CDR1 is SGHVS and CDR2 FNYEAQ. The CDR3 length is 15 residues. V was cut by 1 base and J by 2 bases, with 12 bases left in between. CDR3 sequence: CASSLEGGSPYEQYF. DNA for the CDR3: TGTGCCAGCAGCTTAGAGGGCGGGTCTCCCTACGAGCAGTACTTC.